This T cell receptor beta chain was captured in a study of a mutant IDH1 vaccine in newly diagnosed glioma (dated by TCRdb to about 2021). Regarding the study in general: Patients were given eight vaccinations, in weeks 1, 3, 5, 7, 11, 15, 19 and 23, which matched visits V03 through V10. Peripheral blood samples were drawn at six visits, namely V03 (baseline), V05, V07, V10, V12 and V13. Vaccination began 4-6 weeks after radiotherapy alone, or alongside temozolomide cycles in the chemotherapy-containing groups. Longitudinal TCRB deep sequencing was done for 25 to 30 treated patients, wherever samples were available for exploratory analyses. Prior to enrollment, patients had been given standard therapy consisting of radiotherapy alone, temozolomide alone, or radiochemotherapy with temozolomide, with the combination given to most patients. Of the approximately 33 patients who were treated, around 60% were male and 37.5% were female, and the mean age was around 41 years. Points the paper makes about the study in general: Vaccine-induced immune responses across multiple MHC alleles were detected in 93.3% of patients. The authors stated that sample limitations prevented analyses of patient blood samples from being reproduced. Selection of PBMC samples for TCRB deep sequencing was based on availability. Changes in the top peripheral T cell clonotypes picked up by TCRB sequencing did not appear to be linked to pseudoprogression.

The time point label, read with the paper, signifies: week 23, last vaccination. Every vaccine dose consisted of 300 ug of a 20-mer mutant IDH1 peptide in Montanide, administered subcutaneously together with topical imiquimod. The donors had newly diagnosed IDH1-mutant astrocytomas of WHO grade 3 or 4 that showed loss of nuclear ATRX. The samples were drawn from NOA16, a multicentre, single-arm, open-label phase I trial in Germany that tested a mutant IDH1 peptide vaccine in humans for the first time. Genomic DNA for TCRB sequencing was isolated from EDTA blood with the DNeasy Blood and Tissue Kit. This clone was observed a few times. There is no known antigen for this receptor. One base away there is no much larger clone; base qualities are not given. Library preparation used the immunoSEQ multiplex PCR assay. Rearranged TCR beta chain sequences were amplified using the hsTCRB Kit according to the manufacturer's protocol. TCRB libraries were sequenced on an Illumina MiSeq. Per the source publication's procedure: Demultiplexing, trimming and gene mapping were performed with the kit vendor's proprietary platform. TCRdb holds this immuneACCESS table with in-frame rearrangements only. Some clones are missing; in checked studies, unresolved V genes explain under half, and the rest has no known cause. V and J calls and clone size are as listed in that table; D and trimming were resolved from the DNA. For this sample there are 35,000 to 40,000 clones; roughly 79% appear just once. Around 5% of the sample is taken by the ten largest.

V is reduced by 0 bases and J by 9 bases, leaving a spacing of 12 bases between them. The cysteine opens and the phenylalanine closes a CDR3 of 15 amino acids. The CDR3 DNA has 45 bases and is translated from base 1. Based on the germline V gene, the CDR1 and CDR2 sequences are LGHNA and YNFKEQ. The input for sequencing was PBMCs, taken from a glioma patient whose treatment included an IDH1 peptide vaccine. The V and J segments used are TRBV4-2 and TRBJ1-6, with the D gene uncertain. The sequence came from a man in his forties or fifties with glioma. The CDR3: CASSQEVGSGSPLHF. In nucleotide form, the sequence is TGTGCCAGCAGCCAAGAGGTAGGGAGCGGTTCACCCCTCCACTTT.